Below, 23 T cell receptor beta chains from the same sample are listed, as sequenced in a study of CD8+ T cells in alopecia areata. Sequencing templates came from extracted RNA that was reverse transcribed into cDNA. TCRdb's copy holds only in-frame clones and misses some; the assay was immunoSEQ multiplex PCR. The sample holds fewer than 9,500 clones, 64% seen once. Treatment indicated: oral pan-JAK inhibitor, 5-10 mg twice daily. Both peripheral blood and punch biopsies of lesional scalp skin were obtained from patients who had alopecia areata. The sequencing here drew on skin, taken at week 4, from a patient treated with tofacitinib. Receptors were obtained from a human donor with alopecia areata.

The V call is TRBV5-4, the J call TRBJ2-3; D is possibly TRBD1 (6 bases). Germline CDR1 SGHNT, CDR2 YYREEE (reference sequence). V was trimmed by 0 bases and J by 6 bases, leaving 14 bases between them. CDR3 length equals 15 residues. The CDR3 sequence is CASSLATGWADTQYF. Here the CDR3 DNA reads TGTGCCAGCAGCTTGGCAACAGGGTGGGCCGATACGCAGTATTTT.

This chain links TRBV5-1 with TRBJ2-3, with TRBD1 identical over 8 bases. Germline V lookup: CDR1 SGHRS, CDR2 YFSETQ. The CDR3 length is 14 residues. Losses at the gene ends were 8 bases for V and 6 bases for J; bases not matched to a gene: 11. CDR3 coding DNA: TGCGCCAGTGCCGGGACAGGAGGAGTGGATACGCAGTATTTT. This sequence encodes CASAGTGGVDTQYF.

The genes are TRBV7-3 and TRBJ1-1, with D perhaps TRBD1 (5 bases). The germline V gene encodes CDR1 SGHTA and CDR2 FQGTGA. CDR3 length: 14 residues. Trimming removed 5 bases from V and 3 bases from J, with 13 bases in between. For the CDR3, the DNA is TGTGCCAGCAGCCAACAGGACGGGGACACTGAAGCTTTCTTT. This encodes CASSQQDGDTEAFF.

The V gene is TRBV11-2, the J gene TRBJ2-1; D is unclear. The CDR3 consists of 14 residues. Trimming pared 3 bases from V and 0 bases from J, leaving 6 bases between. Germline V lookup: CDR1 SGHAT, CDR2 FQNNGV. CDR3 sequence (DNA): TGTGCCAGCAGCTTGGGTTTCTCCTACAATGAGCAGTTCTTC. It specifies CASSLGFSYNEQFF.

This chain links TRBV19 with TRBJ2-7; 8 bases line up with TRBD1. This CDR3 spans 17 amino acids. V was clipped by 3 bases and J by 5 bases; unmatched bases: 15. CDR1 is LNHDA and CDR2 is SQIVND in the germline V gene (reference sequence). CDR3 in DNA: TGTGCCAGTAGTATTTCGTTAATGAGACAGGGGCACCACGAGCAGTACTTC. Protein product: CASSISLMRQGHHEQYF.

The genes are TRBV28 and TRBJ1-1, with D hard to call. The CDR3 sequence is 13 residues long. V was pared by 6 bases and J by 1 base, with 9 bases between. Germline lookup yields CDR1 MDHEN and CDR2 SYDVKM. Here the CDR3 reads CASRLTENTEAFF. The CDR3 bases are TGTGCCAGCAGACTAACAGAGAACACTGAAGCTTTCTTT.

This CDR3 is CASSLVSGDYNEQFF. The CDR3 DNA follows: TGTGCCAGCAGCTTAGTATCGGGGGACTACAATGAGCAGTTCTTC. This chain joins TRBV7-2 and TRBJ2-1, with D perhaps matching TRBD2 (6 bases). This CDR3 contains 15 residues. Germline V gene sequence: CDR1 SGHTA, CDR2 FQGNSA. Trimming stripped 1 base from V and 3 bases from J, with 10 bases between.

This clone was recorded once. The V gene is TRBV9, the J gene TRBJ1-1, with a weak D call TRBD1 (6 bases). The CDR3 consists of 14 residues. Per germline, CDR1 SGDLS and CDR2 YYNGEE. V gave up 4 bases and J gave up 5 bases, with 15 bases separating them. As DNA, the CDR3 is TGTGCCAGCAGCCCCGGAGGGGGGAGGACTGAAGCTTTCTTT. Amino acids: CASSPGGGRTEAFF.

This clone was observed a single time. The sample contains more than one DNA sequence encoding this CDR3. The chain joins TRBV7-2 to TRBJ1-2; D perhaps matches TRBD1 (5 bases). V dropped 2 bases and J dropped 5 bases, with 15 bases sitting between them. There are 15 residues in the CDR3. Germline V gene lookup returns CDR1 SGHTA and CDR2 FQGNSA. The CDR3 coding sequence is TGTGCCAGCAGCTTACACCGGGCCGGGGGTTATGGCTACACCTTC. It is translated as CASSLHRAGGYGYTF.

This clone came up a few times. The chain uses TRBV5-1 and TRBJ2-2; D is possibly TRBD2 (7 bases). Germline-derived CDR1 and CDR2 are SGHRS and YFSETQ. Between the trimmed V and J ends, which lost 3 bases and 6 bases, there was a span of 15 bases. This CDR3 contains 15 residues. CDR3 loop: CASSSGAGEAGELFF. The CDR3 nucleotides are TGCGCCAGCAGCTCGGGGGCGGGAGAGGCCGGGGAGCTGTTTTTT.

This sequence joins TRBV7-8 and TRBJ2-3, with TRBD1 matching 9 bases. Unmatched junction bases numbered 7, after V lost 7 bases and J lost 2 bases. From germline, CDR1 is SGHVS and CDR2 FQNEAQ. CDR3 length: 15 amino acids. The CDR3 bases are TGTGCCAGCAAAAAAGGACAGGGGTCCACAGATACGCAGTATTTT. This codes for CASKKGQGSTDTQYF.

This rearrangement joins TRBV9 to TRBJ2-2; D is uncertain. This CDR3 is 12 amino acids long. Germline CDR1 is SGDLS and CDR2 is YYNGEE. V lost 4 bases and J lost 3, with 4 bases in between. This CDR3 reads CASSSHTGELFF. CDR3 DNA sequence: TGTGCCAGCAGCTCACACACCGGGGAGCTGTTTTTT. Looking up the rest from reference TRBV9 and TRBJ2-2 gives the full variable domain: DSGVTQTPKHLITATGQRVTLRCSPRSGDLSVYWYQQSLDQGLQFLIQYYNGEERAKGNILERFSAQQFPDLHSELNLSSLELGDSALYFCASSSHTGELFFGEGSRLTVL.

The CDR3 region has the DNA TGTGCCAGCAGCGTCGGGACAGGGTTTTCCTACGAGCAGTACTTC. Translation gives CASSVGTGFSYEQYF. J is TRBJ2-7 and V is TRBV5-4; 9 bases match TRBD1. The V gene end was trimmed by 4 bases and the J gene end by 1 base; junction bases not matched to a gene: 6. The CDR3 is made up of 15 amino acids. Germline loops: CDR1 SGHNT, CDR2 YYREEE (reference sequence).

Only one count was recorded for this clone. The chain has TRBV5-1 and TRBJ2-7; D is unresolved. Trimming took 0 bases from V and 0 from J, leaving 13 bases between them. Per the germline V gene, CDR1 is SGHRS and CDR2 is YFSETQ. This CDR3 has 16 residues. The CDR3 nucleotides are TGCGCCAGCAGCTTGGGATTTGAGCGCGTCTCCTACGAGCAGTACTTC. Translating gives CASSLGFERVSYEQYF.

The rearrangement links TRBV18 to TRBJ2-1; TRBD1 aligns across 9 bases. The CDR3 runs to 19 residues. CDR1 and CDR2 (germline): KGHSH, LQKENI. Trimming removed 8 bases from V and 4 bases from J; junction bases left unmatched: 21. CDR3 residues: CASTDWGTGSGIAYNEQFF. For the CDR3, the DNA is TGTGCCAGCACCGATTGGGGGACAGGGAGTGGGATAGCATACAATGAGCAGTTCTTC.

This clone was seen more than once but under ten times. This chain connects TRBV11-2 to TRBJ2-7; D possibly corresponds to TRBD1 (6 bases). The better agreement between TRBJ2-1 and the DNA end casts doubt on the J call. Germline CDR1 SGHAT, CDR2 FQNNGV. This CDR3 has 13 amino acids. This chain's CDR3 is CASSLGGGNEQFF. The CDR3, as DNA: TGTGCCAGCAGCTTAGGAGGGGGCAATGAGCAGTTCTTC.

This clone came up a few times. The V gene is TRBV18, the J gene TRBJ2-2; 9 bases are a match to TRBD2. V dropped 5 bases and J dropped 2; count of bases not matched to a gene: 3. The CDR3 is made up of 15 amino acids. Germline V lookup: CDR1 KGHSH, CDR2 LQKENI. The CDR3 loop is CASSTGTSNTGELFF. DNA for the CDR3: TGTGCCAGCTCAACCGGGACTAGCAACACCGGGGAGCTGTTTTTT.

The rearrangement uses TRBV5-6 and TRBJ2-5; possibly TRBD1 for D (6 bases). Germline loops: CDR1 SGHDT, CDR2 YYEEEE. The CDR3 has 14 residues. The V gene lost 0 bases and the J gene lost 4 bases, with 10 bases spanning the gap. DNA for the CDR3: TGTGCCAGCAGCTTGGCAGGGGTCGGAGAGACCCAGTACTTC. It encodes CASSLAGVGETQYF.

The chain joins TRBV27 to TRBJ1-2; 7 nucleotides line up with TRBD1. The germline gives CDR1 MNHEY, CDR2 SMNVEV (reference sequence). V was clipped by 1 base and J by 3 bases; unmatched bases: 8. This CDR3 contains 16 residues. DNA of the CDR3: TGTGCCAGCAGTTTATTAGAGGACAGGAGTTACTATGGCTACACCTTC. Its protein product is CASSLLEDRSYYGYTF.

This clone showed up just a few times. The chain links TRBV28 to TRBJ2-5, with TRBD1 identical over 8 bases. Germline V gene data show CDR1 as MDHEN and CDR2 as SYDVKM. J lost 4 bases, V lost 7 bases, and 11 bases had no gene match. This CDR3 spans 15 amino acids. The CDR3 region is CASTPKGTGRETQYF. The CDR3 DNA follows: TGTGCCAGCACCCCCAAAGGGACAGGCCGAGAGACCCAGTACTTC.

The V and J genes are TRBV4-1 and TRBJ2-5, with a possible D match to TRBD1 (6 bases). The CDR3 is 15 residues long. The V end lost 8 bases, the J end lost 2 bases, and 18 bases lay between the germline ends. Looked up from germline, CDR1 is MGHRA and CDR2 is YSYEKL. CDR3 in DNA: TGCGCCAGCTCCGAATTGCACAGGGAGCAAGAGACCCAGTACTTC. This translates into CASSELHREQETQYF.

The chain joins TRBV7-2 to TRBJ1-5; 7 bases fit TRBD1. CDR1 and CDR2 (germline): SGHTA, FQGNSA. V gave up 1 base and J gave up 4 bases; unmatched junction bases: 10. This CDR3 contains 17 residues. The CDR3 reads CASSLVPGQRSNQPQHF. In DNA form, the CDR3 reads TGTGCCAGCAGCTTAGTTCCGGGACAGAGGAGTAATCAGCCCCAGCATTTT.

The CDR3, as DNA: TGTGCCAGCTCACCATTTGAGGGGGGCGGGGGAAATGAGCAGTTCTTC. Encoded protein: CASSPFEGGGGNEQFF. The chain carries TRBV18 and TRBJ2-1; D may be TRBD2 (7 bases). With 2 bases removed from V and 7 bases from J, the gap between germline ends came to 18 bases. Per germline, CDR1 KGHSH and CDR2 LQKENI. This CDR3 is 16 amino acids long.